These T cell receptor beta chains were read from a single sample in a study of T cell clones after liver transplantation. Profiling relied on immunoSEQ multiplex PCR, and the TCRdb table lists in-frame clones only, not all of them. The sample contains some 120,000 clones, less than 95% of which appear only once. The sample was CD4+ T cells from blood, taken 12 months after liver transplant. These receptor sequences come from a human patient who received a liver transplant. The graft donor may have contributed some T cells. Each CDR3 is given with its conserved first and last residue. The D gene is left open where the match is weak. Only some rows state a clone size, as once, few, many or a class for expanded clones.

V gene	J gene	D gene	clone size	CDR3 DNA	CDR3 protein
TRBV27	TRBJ2-1	TRBD2	NA	TGTGCCAGCAGTTCCACCGGGACTAGCCCCCATGAGCAGTTCTTC	CASSSTGTSPHEQFF
TRBV18	TRBJ1-4	TRBD1	NA	TGTGCCAGCTCGGGACAGGGGGACGCTGAAAAACTGTTTTTT	CASSGQGDAEKLFF
TRBV10-3	TRBJ2-2	NA	NA	TGTGCCATCAGTGCCCCTGGTGGGTCCGGGGAGCTGTTTTTT	CAISAPGGSGELFF
TRBV6-5	TRBJ2-4	NA	NA	TGTGCCAGCAGTTACTCTTTGACTTTAGCCAAAAACATTCAGTACTTC	CASSYSLTLAKNIQYF
TRBV29-1	TRBJ2-5	NA	NA	TGCAGCGTCCGGTCGGGGCTTGGGGAGACCCAGTACTTC	CSVRSGLGETQYF
TRBV7-2	TRBJ2-7	NA	NA	TGTGCCAGCAGCTTAGAAGTCAGTTCCTACGAGCAGTACTTC	CASSLEVSSYEQYF
TRBV5-4	TRBJ2-1	NA	NA	TGTGCCAGCAGCTTTAAAATGGGCGACAATGAGCAGTTCTTC	CASSFKMGDNEQFF
TRBV19	TRBJ2-1	NA	NA	TGTGCCAGTAGTAGTTGGCTGGGAAGGTCGAATGAGCAGTTCTTC	CASSSWLGRSNEQFF
TRBV4-3	TRBJ1-2	TRBD1	NA	TGCGCCAGCAGCCACCAACAGGGGAACGACTATGGCTACACCTTC	CASSHQQGNDYGYTF
TRBV10-1	TRBJ2-7	TRBD1	NA	TGCGCCAGTCGGACAGGGGTTGATATCTACGAGCAGTACTTC	CASRTGVDIYEQYF
TRBV7-3	TRBJ1-1	NA	NA	TGTGCCAGCAGCTTCGCCGGGAGAAACACTGAAGCTTTCTTT	CASSFAGRNTEAFF
TRBV5-1	TRBJ2-3	TRBD2	NA	TGCGCCAGCAGACAACTAGCGGGAGCAGCAGATACGCAGTATTTT	CASRQLAGAADTQYF
TRBV27	TRBJ2-3	NA	NA	TGTGCCAGCAGTTTATCGAGGGTCTACACAGATACGCAGTATTTT	CASSLSRVYTDTQYF
TRBV2	TRBJ2-5	TRBD1	few	TGTGCCAGCAGTCCCGGGACAGCTCAAGAGACCCAGTACTTC	CASSPGTAQETQYF
TRBV6-6	TRBJ2-7	TRBD1	NA	TGTGCCAGCAGTTCGTCGCCAGTCGGGACAGCCTACGAGCAGTACTTC	CASSSSPVGTAYEQYF
TRBV10-3	TRBJ1-2	TRBD1	NA	TGTGCCATCAGGGGACAGGGATATGACTATGGCTACACCTTC	CAIRGQGYDYGYTF
TRBV10-3	TRBJ2-2	NA	NA	TGTGCCATCAGTGGGGCTAGCGGGGAGCTGTTTTTT	CAISGASGELFF
TRBV6-1	TRBJ2-1	TRBD1	NA	TGTGCCAGTAGGGGCAGGGGGTCCTCCAATGAGCAGTTCTTC	CASRGRGSSNEQFF
TRBV10-3	TRBJ1-1	TRBD1	few	TGTGCCATTACGGGACAGTTGAACACTGAAGCTTTCTTT	CAITGQLNTEAFF
TRBV5-6	TRBJ2-5	NA	NA	TGTGCCAGCAGCTTTTGGGGGGAGGAGACCCAGTACTTC	CASSFWGEETQYF
TRBV6-5	TRBJ2-7	TRBD1	NA	TGTGCCAGCAACAAGGACAGGGGCGCCTACGAGCAGTACTTC	CASNKDRGAYEQYF